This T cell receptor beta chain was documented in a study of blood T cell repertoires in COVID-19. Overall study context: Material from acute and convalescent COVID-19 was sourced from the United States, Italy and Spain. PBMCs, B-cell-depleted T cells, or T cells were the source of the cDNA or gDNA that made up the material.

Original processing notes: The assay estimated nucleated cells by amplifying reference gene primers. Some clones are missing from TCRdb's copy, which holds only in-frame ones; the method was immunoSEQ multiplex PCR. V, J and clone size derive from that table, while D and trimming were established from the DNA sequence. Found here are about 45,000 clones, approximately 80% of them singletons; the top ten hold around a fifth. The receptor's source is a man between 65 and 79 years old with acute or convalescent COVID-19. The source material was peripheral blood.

CDR3 sequence: CASSASSSVTDTQYF. The CDR3 DNA is TGTGCCAGCAGCGCTTCTAGCAGCGTGACAGATACGCAGTATTTT. This rearrangement joins TRBV9 to TRBJ2-3, with D maybe TRBD2 (5 bases). The CDR3 loop spans 15 amino acids. The V end was cut by 3 bases, the J end by 3 bases, with 14 bases between. Germline loops: CDR1 SGDLS, CDR2 YYNGEE.